This passage covers 10 T cell receptor beta chains from one sample sequenced in a study of OX40 agonist ivuxolimab in advanced cancers. The repertoire was sequenced with immunoSEQ multiplex PCR; TCRdb's copy has only in-frame clones and lacks some. Among about 22,000 clones listed, 65% to 85% were seen once. The material was CD4+ or CD8+ T cells sorted from blood, obtained in a trial of the OX40 agonist ivuxolimab. These receptors all come from an adult with an advanced solid tumor such as melanoma, head and neck, liver or kidney cancer.

This clone was observed a few times. This chain uses TRBV5-8 with TRBJ1-2; D not resolved. Germline CDR1 reads SGHTS; CDR2 reads YDEGEE. The CDR3 sequence is 16 residues long. V was shortened by 5 bases and J by 8 bases, with 25 bases between the two germline ends. The CDR3 here is CASSSDLTAPIRGYTF. The DNA of the CDR3 is TGTGCCAGCAGTTCCGACCTTACCGCCCCTATTCGGGGCTACACCTTC.

The chain employs TRBV2 and TRBJ1-2; D might be TRBD1 (5 bases). In germline, CDR1 is SNHLY, CDR2 FYNNEI. The V and J ends lost 1 base and 4 bases respectively, with 10 bases between them. The CDR3 totals 14 residues. CDR3 nucleotides: TGTGCCAGCAGTGAAGGGTCAGGGTCCTATGGCTACACCTTC. This translates into CASSEGSGSYGYTF.

This chain joins TRBV30 and TRBJ2-2; no clear D. Germline V gene data show CDR1 as GTSNPN and CDR2 as SVGIG (reference sequence). The CDR3 contains 12 residues. V was trimmed by 2 bases and J by 7 bases, leaving 8 bases between them. The CDR3 DNA follows: TGTGCCTGGAGTTTCCTCAGCGGGGAGCTGTTTTTT. Protein: CAWSFLSGELFF.

The rearrangement joins TRBV4-1 to TRBJ2-1; D remains unclear. CDR1 and CDR2 (germline): MGHRA, YSYEKL. Trimming pared 2 bases from V and 12 bases from J, leaving 8 bases between. The CDR3 consists of 11 residues. The CDR3 DNA reads as TGCGCCAGCAGCCAAAGTCGATCGCAGTTCTTC. Residues: CASSQSRSQFF.

The chain carries TRBV9 and TRBJ2-1; 8 nucleotides agree with TRBD2. The germline CDR1 and CDR2 sequences are SGDLS and YYNGEE. CDR3 size: 15 residues. V trimming: 4 bases; J trimming: 7 bases; junction bases outside the gene matches: 10. CDR3 sequence: CASSLGGAGLNEQFF. DNA of the CDR3: TGTGCCAGCAGCCTCGGGGGGGCCGGGTTGAATGAGCAGTTCTTC.

The genes are TRBV7-8 and TRBJ2-7; tentative D call: TRBD2 (5 bases). CDR3 length equals 14 residues. The germline CDR1 and CDR2 sequences are SGHVS and FQNEAQ. V was shortened by 5 bases and J by 0 bases, with 11 bases between the two germline ends. The CDR3 sequence: CASSPRASSYEQYF. The CDR3 DNA is TGTGCCAGCAGCCCGAGGGCGAGCTCCTACGAGCAGTACTTC. The whole variable domain, remainder taken from reference TRBV7-8 and TRBJ2-7, is GAGVSQSPRYKVAKRGQDVALRCDPISGHVSLFWYQQALGQGPEFLTYFQNEAQLDKSGLPSDRFFAERPEGSVSTLKIQRTQQEDSAVYLCASSPRASSYEQYFGPGTRLTVT.

The genes are TRBV10-2 and TRBJ2-7, with 7 bases fitting TRBD1. Germline CDR1 and CDR2: WSHSY and SAAADI. The CDR3 is 13 residues long. V lost 8 bases to trimming and J lost 0 bases; unmatched junction nucleotides: 4. The DNA for the CDR3 is TGCGCCAGCCAAGACAGGGTCTCCTACGAGCAGTACTTC. Protein: CASQDRVSYEQYF.

This clone is labeled as medium-sized. The genes are TRBV6-5 and TRBJ2-2; D is perhaps TRBD2 (6 bases). CDR3 size: 15 residues. Germline CDR1 MNHEY, CDR2 SVGAGI. The V gene lost 6 bases and the J gene lost 5 bases, with 16 bases spanning the gap. Here the CDR3 reads CASSYSGRGTGELFF. The CDR3 nucleotides read TGTGCCAGCAGCTATAGCGGAAGGGGAACCGGGGAGCTGTTTTTT.

The chain has TRBV25-1 and TRBJ1-6; D unresolved. Trimming removed 2 bases from V and 0 bases from J, with 2 bases in between. CDR3 length: 14 residues. Germline CDR1 reads MGHDK; CDR2 reads SYGVNS. DNA for the CDR3: TGTGCCAGCAGTGAAAACTCCTATAATTCACCCCTCCACTTT. Its protein is CASSENSYNSPLHF.

This clone is labeled medium-sized. This chain uses TRBV6-5 with TRBJ2-7, with a possible D match to TRBD1 (6 bases). V was pared by 0 bases and J by 7 bases, with 7 bases between. The CDR3 length is 12 residues. Germline V gives CDR1 MNHEY, CDR2 SVGAGI. The DNA of the CDR3 is TGTGCCAGCAGTTACTCAACAGGGGAGCAGTACTTC. This codes for CASSYSTGEQYF.